One and the same sample provided the 21 T cell receptor beta chains below, sequenced in a study of tumor-infiltrating lymphocytes in oesophageal squamous cell carcinoma. One entry per CDR3 protein, called by TCRdb with MiXCR from the PCR reads. The data show roughly 11,000 distinct CDR3 sequences, about 54% seen once. Sequenced input: esophageal tumor tissue. These receptors all come from a male donor with esophageal squamous cell carcinoma.

By proportion, this clonotype is medium-sized. The V and J genes are TRBV11-2 and TRBJ2-1, with D maybe TRBD2 (6 bases). The V gene lost 5 bases and the J gene lost 11 bases, with 16 bases spanning the gap. Germline CDR1 and CDR2: SGHAT and FQNNGV. This CDR3 comprises 13 residues. CDR3 in DNA: TGTGCCAGCAGCGCTCTTCCGGCGGGAAAGCAGTTCTTC. It specifies CASSALPAGKQFF. The whole variable domain, remainder taken from reference TRBV11-2 and TRBJ2-1, is EAGVAQSPRYKIIEKRQSVAFWCNPISGHATLYWYQQILGQGPKLLIQFQNNGVVDDSQLPKDRFSAERLKGVDSTLKIQPAKLEDSAVYLCASSALPAGKQFFGPGTRLTVL.

This clonotype was counted ten times or more. This chain's CDR3 is CASMSGTGGYEQYF. The CDR3 DNA sequence: TGTGCCAGCATGTCTGGGACAGGGGGCTACGAGCAGTACTTC. This chain links TRBV2 with TRBJ2-7; TRBD1 aligns across 11 bases. The CDR3 consists of 14 residues. Trimming cost V 7 bases and J 3 bases; bases outside gene matches: 5. The germline gives CDR1 SNHLY, CDR2 FYNNEI.

The chain joins TRBV10-3 to TRBJ2-1; 16 bases agree with TRBD2. The end of the DNA fits TRBJ2-7 better, so the J call may be wrong. This CDR3 has 17 residues. CDR1 and CDR2 from the germline V gene are ENHRY and SYGVKD. CDR3 DNA sequence: TGTGCCATCAGTGAACTGGGACTAGCGGGAGGGAACGACGAGCAGTACTTC. Translating it yields CAISELGLAGGNDEQYF.

The chain recombines TRBV7-9 with TRBJ2-7, with 13 bases that match TRBD2. Germline-derived CDR1 and CDR2 are SEHNR and FQNEAQ (reference sequence). This CDR3 region has 16 residues. Trimming cost V 4 bases and J 4 bases; bases outside gene matches: 7. Here the CDR3 reads CASSWMGLAGTYEQYF. For the CDR3, the DNA is TGTGCCAGCAGCTGGATGGGACTAGCGGGGACATACGAGCAGTACTTC.

This clonotype was seen a few times. The chain couples TRBV28 to TRBJ2-7; 14 bases align to TRBD2. V gave up 7 bases and J gave up 4 bases; unmatched junction bases: 15. CDR3 length: 18 residues. CDR1 and CDR2 from the germline V gene are MDHEN and SYDVKM. Here the CDR3 reads CASTSQGTSGRFLYEQYF. CDR3 bases: TGTGCCAGCACTTCTCAGGGGACTAGCGGGAGATTTTTGTACGAGCAGTACTTC.

This clonotype has ten or more counts. The V gene is TRBV2, the J gene TRBJ2-1; D is undetermined. Trimming took 2 bases from V and 2 from J, leaving 10 bases between them. The CDR3 has 15 amino acids. The germline V gene has CDR1 SNHLY and CDR2 FYNNEI. CDR3 loop: CASSERVSPYNEQFF. CDR3 nucleotides: TGTGCCAGCAGTGAAAGGGTCAGCCCCTACAATGAGCAGTTCTTC. Combining the CDR3 with reference TRBV2 and TRBJ2-1 gives the whole variable domain EPEVTQTPSHQVTQMGQEVILRCVPISNHLYFYWYRQILGQKVEFLVSFYNNEISEKSEIFDDQFSVERPDGSNFTLKIRSTKLEDSAMYFCASSERVSPYNEQFFGPGTRLTVL.

The J gene is TRBJ2-1, the V gene TRBV6-6; D gene unclear. The CDR3 runs 15 residues. Germline lookup yields CDR1 MNHNY and CDR2 SVGAGI (reference sequence). The V gene lost 3 bases and the J gene lost 0 bases, with 9 bases spanning the gap. The CDR3 nucleotides read TGTGCCAGCAGTTATGGGCTTAGCTCCTACAATGAGCAGTTCTTC. Translation gives CASSYGLSSYNEQFF.

As for this clonotype: Lacking the conserved final phenylalanine or tryptophan, this CDR3 likely reflects a read error. No DNA is shown, since the ends of the CDR3 on it are uncertain; the CDR3 is the one TCRdb lists. This chain's CDR3 is CASSLKTSSTL. The chain employs TRBV28 and TRBJ1-6. Germline V CDR1 and CDR2: MDHEN, SYDVKM. The CDR3 totals 11 residues, both ends included.

The gene calls are TRBV6-4 and TRBJ2-3; the D gene is possibly TRBD2 (6 bases). This CDR3 contains 14 residues. CDR1 and CDR2 (germline): MRHNA, SNTAGT. The ends were cut back, 3 bases at V and 4 bases at J, with 11 bases in the middle. The DNA for the CDR3 is TGTGCCAGCAGTGAGGGCAGGGAGGCAGATACGCAGTATTTT. Translating it yields CASSEGREADTQYF.

By its share, this clonotype is medium-sized (0.01 to 0.1%). The chain has TRBV6-6 and TRBJ2-1; 14 bases line up with TRBD2. The V gene's germline CDR1 is MNHNY and CDR2 SVGAGI (reference sequence). This CDR3 has 15 residues. The V segment lost 0 bases and the J segment 9 bases; nucleotides outside the gene matches: 1. This chain's CDR3 is CASSYSGTSGGEQFF. The CDR3, as DNA: TGTGCCAGCAGTTACTCCGGGACTAGCGGGGGTGAGCAGTTCTTC.

The gene calls are TRBV6-1 and TRBJ2-5, with D uncertain. Germline-derived CDR1 and CDR2 are MNHNS and SASEGT. The CDR3 totals 13 residues. V was shortened by 5 bases and J by 3 bases, with 10 bases between the two germline ends. In nucleotides, the CDR3 is TGTGCCAGCAGTTCAGAGTTTGAAGAGACCCAGTACTTC. Protein sequence: CASSSEFEETQYF.

Here the CDR3 DNA reads TGTGCCAGCAGCCGTGTCCGAGAGACCCAGTACTTC. Translated, it gives CASSRVRETQYF. The chain carries TRBV7-2 and TRBJ2-5; no firm D call. The CDR3 runs to 12 residues. V lost 5 bases and J 4 bases, leaving 8 bases between the germline ends. CDR1 is SGHTA, CDR2 FQGNSA, per germline. Full variable domain (remainder filled in from reference TRBV7-2 and TRBJ2-5): GAGVSQSPSNKVTEKGKDVELRCDPISGHTALYWYRQSLGQGLEFLIYFQGNSAPDKSGLPSDRFSAERTGGSVSTLTIQRTQQEDSAVYLCASSRVRETQYFGPGTRLLVL.

Turning to this clonotype: A much larger clone sits a single nucleotide away, making a read error possible. This chain connects TRBV18 to TRBJ2-3, with D unresolved. The tail of the sequence fits TRBJ2-7 better, so the J call may be wrong. This CDR3 comprises 11 residues. Germline V CDR1 and CDR2: KGHSH, LQKENI. CDR3 nucleotide sequence: TGTGCCAGCTCACTCGACAATGAGCAGTACTTC. Its translation is CASSLDNEQYF.

The V gene is TRBV7-2, the J gene TRBJ2-1, with 13 bases aligning to TRBD2. V gave up 1 base and J gave up 8 bases; unmatched junction bases: 2. CDR3 size: 15 residues. Germline values: CDR1 SGHTA, CDR2 FQGNSA. The CDR3 is CASSLGTSGSDEQFF. CDR3 DNA sequence: TGTGCCAGCAGCTTAGGGACTAGCGGGAGCGATGAGCAGTTCTTC.

Turning to this clonotype: The CDR3 end shows no conserved phenylalanine or tryptophan, and so a read error is likely. The limits of the CDR3 on the DNA are not certain, so only TCRdb's listed CDR3 is given. This chain joins TRBV5-1 and TRBJ2-6. CDR1 is SGHRS, CDR2 YFSETQ, per germline. The CDR3 extends over 8 residues, inclusive of both ends. This chain's CDR3 is CASSSGPT.

The chain recombines TRBV7-2 with TRBJ1-5, with TRBD1 as a possible D gene (5 bases). The CDR3 sequence is 16 residues long. Per germline, CDR1 SGHTA and CDR2 FQGNSA. The V end was cut by 1 base, the J end by 0 bases, with 10 bases between. The CDR3 here is CASSLVGGGSNQPQHF. CDR3 sequence (DNA): TGTGCCAGCAGCTTAGTAGGCGGGGGTAGCAATCAGCCCCAGCATTTT.

This clonotype occurred once. CDR3 sequence (DNA): TGTGCCAGCAGCAATGCACTCCTGACAGGGGTGTACGAGCAGTACTTC. Its translation: CASSNALLTGVYEQYF. The chain is built from TRBV7-2 and TRBJ2-7, with 8 bases that match TRBD1. Germline assignment: CDR1 SGHTA and CDR2 FQGNSA. This CDR3 contains 16 residues. The trim removed 5 bases at V and 4 bases at J, leaving 13 bases unmatched.

This clonotype came up once. This rearrangement joins TRBV7-2 to TRBJ2-4; 15 nucleotides match TRBD2. In germline, CDR1 is SGHTA, CDR2 FQGNSA. The CDR3 extends over 19 amino acids. V lost 6 bases to trimming and J lost 7 bases; unmatched junction nucleotides: 16. In DNA, the CDR3 is TGTGCCAGCAGACACCCCCTCGGACTAGCGGGAGGGCCGAGGAACATTCAGTACTTC. The encoded protein is CASRHPLGLAGGPRNIQYF.

The sample holds many counts of this clonotype. Mismatch with germline at one junction end may stem from a read error. CDR3 DNA sequence: TGCGCCAGCAGCTTGGCCGGGGGCGGCGAGACCCAGTACTTC. It yields the protein CASSLAGGGETQYF. This rearrangement joins TRBV7-9 to TRBJ2-5; D is perhaps TRBD1 or TRBD2 (6 bases each). Germline loops: CDR1 SEHNR, CDR2 FQNEAQ (reference sequence). The CDR3 has 14 amino acids.

J is TRBJ2-3 and V is TRBV11-2, with D perhaps TRBD2 (6 bases). The J call is doubtful: the DNA matches TRBJ2-7 better. Germline lookup yields CDR1 SGHAT and CDR2 FQNNGV. CDR3 size: 13 residues. CDR3 region: CASSAGLPHEQYF. In nucleotides, the CDR3 is TGTGCCAGCAGCGCCGGACTACCTCACGAGCAGTACTTC.

This clonotype counts as large. The chain uses TRBV7-3 and TRBJ2-1; D uncertain. The germline V gene encodes CDR1 SGHTA and CDR2 FQGTGA. The V gene lost 5 bases and the J gene lost 5 bases, with 7 bases spanning the gap. CDR3 size: 12 residues. The CDR3 loop reads CASSPSNNEQFF. CDR3 nucleotide sequence: TGTGCCAGCAGCCCGTCGAACAATGAGCAGTTCTTC.